The next 18 T cell receptor beta chains were all read from a single sample in a study of CD8+ T cells in alopecia areata. Reverse transcribed after extraction, RNA yielded cDNA as the sequencing template. Assay: immunoSEQ multiplex PCR; the TCRdb copy retains only in-frame clones and omits some. The table includes around 140,000 clones, roughly 44% detected once. The sequenced sample consisted of CD4+ T cells sorted from blood. Receptors originate from a human donor with alopecia areata.

J is TRBJ2-5 and V is TRBV28, with unresolved D. Looked up from germline, CDR1 is MDHEN and CDR2 is SYDVKM. V was cut by 2 bases and J by 2 bases, with 3 bases left in between. CDR3 length: 12 residues. DNA of the CDR3: TGTGCCAGCAGTTTAAGACAAGAGACCCAGTACTTC. Translating gives CASSLRQETQYF.

This chain joins TRBV4-1 and TRBJ2-7, with 11 positions matching TRBD2. From germline, CDR1 is MGHRA and CDR2 YSYEKL. V lost 3 bases, J lost 7 bases, and 11 bases stayed unmatched. The CDR3 totals 16 residues. CDR3: CASSQTSGVFLKEQYF. The DNA of the CDR3 is TGCGCCAGCAGCCAGACTAGCGGGGTATTTCTGAAAGAGCAGTACTTC.

The V call is TRBV29-1, the J call TRBJ1-4; a weak D match, TRBD1 (5 bases). This CDR3 is 13 amino acids long. The germline gives CDR1 SQVTM, CDR2 ANQGSEA. The V end lost 4 bases, the J end lost 3 bases, and 9 bases lay between the germline ends. The CDR3 sequence is CSVGGGSNEKLFF. DNA for the CDR3: TGCAGCGTTGGGGGGGGGTCTAATGAAAAACTGTTTTTT.

There are a few counts of this clone. V is TRBV29-1 and J is TRBJ2-5; 8 nucleotides match TRBD1. The germline CDR1 and CDR2 sequences are SQVTM and ANQGSEA. Germline trimming cut 3 bases from V and 4 bases from J; bases unmatched to any gene: 4. CDR3 length equals 13 residues. CDR3 nucleotide sequence: TGCAGCGTTGATGTGGACAGGGCAGAGACCCAGTACTTC. Its translation is CSVDVDRAETQYF.

This chain connects TRBV27 to TRBJ2-7; the D gene is possibly TRBD2 (6 bases). The CDR3 covers 13 residues. Per the germline V gene, CDR1 is MNHEY and CDR2 is SMNVEV (reference sequence). V shed 8 bases and J shed 2 bases, with 13 bases lying between them. The CDR3 DNA reads TGTGCCAGCGCACGGGAGTCCGCCTACGAGCAGTACTTC. It is translated as CASARESAYEQYF.

The chain recombines TRBV20-1 with TRBJ2-5; D unclear. Germline loops: CDR1 DFQATT, CDR2 SNEGSKA (reference sequence). CDR3 size: 11 residues. In DNA form, the CDR3 reads TGCAGCCAAGGGCAACCAGAGACCCAGTACTTC. This encodes CSQGQPETQYF.

The chain joins TRBV7-9 to TRBJ2-5; a possible D gene is TRBD1 (5 bases). The CDR3 loop spans 12 amino acids. In germline, CDR1 is SEHNR, CDR2 FQNEAQ (reference sequence). Trimming took 2 bases from V and 5 from J, leaving 6 bases between them. CDR3 loop: CASSLKGETQYF. CDR3 sequence (DNA): TGTGCCAGCAGCTTAAAGGGGGAGACCCAGTACTTC.

The V gene is TRBV10-3, the J gene TRBJ2-7, with D hard to call. Looked up from germline, CDR1 is ENHRY and CDR2 is SYGVKD. The CDR3 consists of 13 residues. V lost 1 base and J lost 1, with 5 bases in between. The CDR3 sequence is CAISEWRSYEQYF. In nucleotides, the CDR3 is TGTGCCATCAGTGAGTGGCGGTCCTACGAGCAGTACTTC.

This rearrangement joins TRBV5-1 to TRBJ2-1, with 11 nucleotides matching TRBD2. The V and J ends lost 0 bases and 9 bases, in that order; junction bases with no gene match: 8. Germline loops: CDR1 SGHRS, CDR2 YFSETQ. CDR3 length: 16 amino acids. The CDR3, as DNA: TGCGCCAGCAGCTTGGTACTAGCGGGAGTGGTAGGTGAGCAGTTCTTC. This codes for CASSLVLAGVVGEQFF.

This clone was recorded only once. J is TRBJ2-7 and V is TRBV12-5, with 9 bases matching TRBD2. With 6 bases clipped from V and 0 bases from J, the junction kept 3 bases outside the gene matches. The CDR3 length is 14 residues. Germline V lookup: CDR1 LGHNT, CDR2 FRNRAP. The CDR3 loop reads CASGEGLASYEQYF. In nucleotides, the CDR3 is TGTGCTAGTGGAGAGGGACTAGCCTCCTACGAGCAGTACTTC.

This chain joins TRBV11-2 and TRBJ1-2, with 10 bases that match TRBD1. From germline, CDR1 is SGHAT and CDR2 FQNNGV. This CDR3 region has 16 residues. The ends lost 5 bases at V and 5 bases at J; junction bases unmatched: 11. CDR3 in amino acids: CASSRAGTGAPYGYTF. CDR3 coding DNA: TGTGCCAGCAGCCGCGCCGGGACAGGGGCACCGTATGGCTACACCTTC.

This clone was observed a few times. The gene calls are TRBV5-1 and TRBJ2-1, with 7 positions matching TRBD2. The CDR3 loop spans 14 amino acids. Germline V gives CDR1 SGHRS, CDR2 YFSETQ. J was trimmed by 4 bases and V by 6 bases; bases with no gene match: 7. For the CDR3, the DNA is TGCGCCAGCACTCAGGGAGGGACTTACAATGAGCAGTTCTTC. Amino acids: CASTQGGTYNEQFF.

The chain is built from TRBV23-1 and TRBJ2-2, with D possibly matching TRBD1 (7 bases). TRBV23-1 is an ORF, with its function uncertain. This CDR3 region has 18 residues. V shed 0 bases and J shed 3 bases, with 17 bases lying between them. DNA of the CDR3: TGCGCCAGCAGTCAATCGAAATCCAGGGGGGCCGACACCGGGGAGCTGTTTTTT. As protein: CASSQSKSRGADTGELFF.

The CDR3 protein is CASSLGWVGEQYF. The CDR3 DNA reads as TGTGCCAGCAGCTTAGGCTGGGTCGGGGAGCAGTACTTC. The chain links TRBV11-2 to TRBJ2-7; D unclear. V was shortened by 1 base and J by 7 bases, with 11 bases between the two germline ends. This CDR3 spans 13 amino acids. The germline CDR1 and CDR2 sequences are SGHAT and FQNNGV.

The chain uses TRBV6-5 and TRBJ2-7, with a possible D match to TRBD2 (6 bases). Trimming cost V 7 bases and J 2 bases, with 15 bases left between them. Germline V gene lookup returns CDR1 MNHEY and CDR2 SVGAGI. There are 14 residues in the CDR3. CDR3 in amino acids: CASIAPGLTYEQYF. CDR3 in DNA: TGTGCCAGCATAGCCCCCGGACTAACCTACGAGCAGTACTTC.

The chain employs TRBV5-1 and TRBJ2-3; D is undetermined. CDR1 is SGHRS, CDR2 YFSETQ, per germline. V was trimmed by 2 bases and J by 1 base, leaving 2 bases between them. This CDR3 comprises 12 residues. The DNA for the CDR3 is TGCGCCAGCAGCTTCGGCACAGATACGCAGTATTTT. This encodes CASSFGTDTQYF. The variable domain in full, completed from reference TRBV5-1 and TRBJ2-3, reads KAGVTQTPRYLIKTRGQQVTLSCSPISGHRSVSWYQQTPGQGLQFLFEYFSETQRNKGNFPGRFSGRQFSNSRSEMNVSTLELGDSALYLCASSFGTDTQYFGPGTRLTVL.

This clone counts as medium-sized. The gene calls are TRBV28 and TRBJ2-1, with D unclear. The CDR3 is 11 residues long. V lost 7 bases and J 10 bases, leaving 11 bases between the germline ends. Germline loops: CDR1 MDHEN, CDR2 SYDVKM. CDR3 DNA sequence: TGTGCCAGCACCACTCGAGAGGAGCAGTTCTTC. Amino acids: CASTTREEQFF.

This chain links TRBV30 with TRBJ1-1, with 7 bases aligning to TRBD1. Trimming at V came to 5 bases and at J to 0 bases, leaving 6 bases not matched to a gene. This CDR3 is built from 14 residues. The germline V gene has CDR1 GTSNPN and CDR2 SVGIG (reference sequence). The CDR3 protein is CAWWGQPLNTEAFF. CDR3 sequence (DNA): TGTGCCTGGTGGGGACAGCCATTGAACACTGAAGCTTTCTTT.